The present T cell receptor (beta chain) was sequenced within a study of shared clonotypes between healthy human individuals. Whole-study findings and limits: A limitation of the genetic and exposure-history diversity represented arose from few donors. Non-shared clonotypes were found to have lower generation probabilities than the clonotypes that were shared by all four of the sorted-subset donors.

Several immunoSEQ plates held equal portions of the genomic DNA taken from each subset. Libraries were prepared by immunoSEQ multiplex PCR; TCRdb keeps only in-frame clonotypes and omits some of them. In the table there are approximately 340,000 clones, more than 60% of which are singletons. As concerns this clone: Its specificity is not known.

Source material: memory CD4+ T cells sorted from blood. Subset meaning: CD45RA-negative fraction. This clonotype was obtained from a young man in good health.

The CDR3 region has the DNA TGTGCCAGCAGCCTGCGGGACAGGGGAGGAGAAAAACTGTTTTTT. It is translated as CASSLRDRGGEKLFF. J is TRBJ1-4 and V is TRBV9, with 10 nucleotides matching TRBD1. V lost 4 bases, J lost 8 bases, and 8 bases stayed unmatched. Germline-derived CDR1 and CDR2 are SGDLS and YYNGEE. The CDR3 loop spans 15 amino acids.